This T cell receptor (beta chain) was sequenced in a study of identical twins. A note on this clonotype: The target antigen is unknown.

Whole-study results and caveats: With monozygotic twins, out-of-frame TCR alpha sharing exceeded what models estimated. Cross-sectional statistical analysis was relied on for the conclusions, without the same donors being followed.

Healthy Caucasians supplied all donations. MiXCR, applied by TCRdb to the 5' RACE reads, yields one record per CDR3 protein. The repertoire includes 420,000 or so distinct CDR3 sequences, less than 20% of them detected once, and roughly 12% sits in the top ten. The sequencing input was naive T cells sorted from blood. The clonotype originates from a man over 45 in good health.

The CDR3 coding sequence is TGCGCCAGCAGCCCGGACAAGAACACTGAAGCTTTCTTT. Protein: CASSPDKNTEAFF. The rearrangement links TRBV4-3 to TRBJ1-1; D may be TRBD1 (5 bases). Germline V gene sequence: CDR1 LGHNA, CDR2 YSLEER. V was pared by 4 bases and J by 1 base, with 7 bases between. This CDR3 spans 13 amino acids.